This T cell receptor beta chain is from a study of blood T cell repertoires in COVID-19. At the level of the study: The cDNA or gDNA used as material had been derived from T cells, B-cell-depleted T cells, or PBMCs.

In the authors' workflow: By means of reference gene primer amplification, nucleated cell counts were estimated. The protocol was immunoSEQ multiplex PCR, while the TCRdb copy is restricted to in-frame clones and leaves out a portion. From that table come the V and J calls and clone size; the DNA was used to work out D and trimming. Counted here are 95,000 to 150,000 clones, 65% to 80% occurring once; the ten biggest clones make up around 0.9%. This sequence originates from a human donor with acute or convalescent COVID-19. The donor label of this sample is uncertain. The sequenced sample consisted of peripheral blood.

This chain's CDR3 is CASSPWRASYNEQFF. CDR3 nucleotides: TGTGCCAGCTCCCCTTGGAGGGCTTCCTACAATGAGCAGTTCTTC. This chain links TRBV18 with TRBJ2-1; a weak D match, TRBD2 (6 bases). In germline, CDR1 is KGHSH, CDR2 LQKENI. The V and J ends lost 6 bases and 1 base respectively, with 13 bases between them. The CDR3 contains 15 residues.